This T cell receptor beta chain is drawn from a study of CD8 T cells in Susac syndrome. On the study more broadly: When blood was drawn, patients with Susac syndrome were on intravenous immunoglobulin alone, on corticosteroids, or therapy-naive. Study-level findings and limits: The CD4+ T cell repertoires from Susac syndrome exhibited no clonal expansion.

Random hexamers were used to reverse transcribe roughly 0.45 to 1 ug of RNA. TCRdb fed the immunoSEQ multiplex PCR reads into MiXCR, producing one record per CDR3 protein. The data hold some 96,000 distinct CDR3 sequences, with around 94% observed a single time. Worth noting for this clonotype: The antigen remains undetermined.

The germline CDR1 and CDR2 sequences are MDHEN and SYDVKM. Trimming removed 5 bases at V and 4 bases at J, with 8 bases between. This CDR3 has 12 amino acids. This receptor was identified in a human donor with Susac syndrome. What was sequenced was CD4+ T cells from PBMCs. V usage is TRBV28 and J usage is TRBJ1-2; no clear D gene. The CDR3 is CASSQSLYGYTF. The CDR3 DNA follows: TGTGCCAGCAGTCAGTCCCTCTATGGCTACACCTTC.